This is a list of T cell receptor beta chains from one sample in a study of identical twins. MiXCR, run by TCRdb on the 5' RACE reads, gives a single entry per CDR3 protein. Seen here are 1.5 million to 2 million distinct CDR3 sequences, about 32% observed once, and the top ten hold less than 0.35%. Sequenced input: cord blood. These receptors were collected from a newborn girl in good health. The CDR3 runs from the conserved cysteine through the conserved F or W. The D gene is left open where the match is weak. Not every row has a clone size; where given, it reads once, few, many or a size class.

size	J	D	V	DNA	CDR3
few	TRBJ2-1	NA	TRBV7-2	TGTGCCAGCAGCAAGGGAGTCCTCAATGAGCAGTTCTTC	CASSKGVLNEQFF
NA	TRBJ2-7	NA	TRBV5-1	TGCGCCAGCAGCTTGAATTCGCCCCAGAAGTGGGAGCAGTACTTC	CASSLNSPQKWEQYF
NA	TRBJ2-7	TRBD1	TRBV27	TGTGCCAGCAGTTCGATCAGGGGGCCAGGTGACAATGAGCAGTACTTC	CASSSIRGPGDNEQYF
NA	TRBJ2-5	TRBD2	TRBV3-1	TGTGCCAGCATATCCGAATCCGGGGGGGCCTCATACAATGAGCAGTACTTC	CASISESGGASYNEQYF
few	TRBJ1-1	NA	TRBV7-9	TGTGCCAGCAATCCCGCGGGGCCCTTGAACACTGAAGCTTTCTTT	CASNPAGPLNTEAFF
NA	TRBJ2-5	NA	TRBV20-1	TGCAGTCCCCGGGACCCAACTAACAATGAGCAGTACTTC	CSPRDPTNNEQYF
NA	TRBJ2-3	TRBD2	TRBV12-3/TRBV12-4	TGTGCCAGCAGTCTGACTAGCCTGAGAGCAGATGCGCAGTATTTT	CASSLTSLRADAQYF
NA	TRBJ2-7	TRBD2	TRBV6-6	TGTGCCAGCCAACGGACTAGCGGGTGGACTGAGCAGTACTTC	CASQRTSGWTEQYF
NA	TRBJ2-1	NA	TRBV12-3/TRBV12-4	TGTGCCAGCAGTTTAGCTTGGCAGACCACCTCCTACAATGAGCAGTTCTTC	CASSLAWQTTSYNEQFF
few	TRBJ2-7	TRBD1	TRBV25-1	TGTGCCAGCAGTGGCCCCGGGACAGGGAACGAGCAGTACTTC	CASSGPGTGNEQYF
few	TRBJ2-5	NA	TRBV29-1	TGCAGCGTTGGAGCTTTGGAGACCCAGTACTTC	CSVGALETQYF